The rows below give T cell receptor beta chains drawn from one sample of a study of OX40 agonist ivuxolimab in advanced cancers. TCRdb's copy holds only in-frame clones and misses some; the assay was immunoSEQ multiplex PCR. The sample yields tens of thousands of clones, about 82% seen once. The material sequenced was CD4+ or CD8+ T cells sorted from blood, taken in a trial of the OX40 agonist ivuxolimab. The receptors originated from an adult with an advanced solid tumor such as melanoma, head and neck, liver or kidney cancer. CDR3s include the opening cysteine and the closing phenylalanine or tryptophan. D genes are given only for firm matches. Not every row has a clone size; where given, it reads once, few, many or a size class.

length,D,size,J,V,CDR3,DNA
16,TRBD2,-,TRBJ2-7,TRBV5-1,CASSASATSKYNEQYF,TGCGCCAGCAGTGCATCCGCGACTAGCAAGTATAACGAGCAGTACTTC
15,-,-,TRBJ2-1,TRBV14,CASSPRGWPNHEQFF,TGTGCCAGCAGCCCGAGAGGGTGGCCGAACCATGAGCAGTTCTTC
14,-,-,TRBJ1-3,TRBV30,CAWRETGTGNTIYF,TGTGCCTGGAGGGAAACAGGGACCGGAAACACCATATATTTT
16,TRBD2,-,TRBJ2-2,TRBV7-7,CASSLSGGTNTGELFF,TGTGCTAGCAGCTTATCCGGGGGGACGAACACCGGGGAGCTGTTTTTT
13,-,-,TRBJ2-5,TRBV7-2,CASSLGATETQYF,TGTGCCAGCAGCTTAGGTGCCACGGAGACCCAGTACTTC
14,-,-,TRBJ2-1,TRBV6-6,CASSYFSPGDEQFF,TGTGCCAGCAGTTACTTTTCGCCTGGGGATGAGCAGTTCTTC
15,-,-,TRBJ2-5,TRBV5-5,CASRPRGQEAETQYF,TGTGCCAGCAGGCCCCGGGGTCAGGAAGCAGAGACCCAGTACTTC
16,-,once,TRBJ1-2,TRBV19,CASSIKRNSVNYGYTF,TGTGCCAGTAGTATTAAAAGGAACTCGGTAAACTATGGCTACACCTTC
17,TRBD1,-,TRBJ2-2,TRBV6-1,CASSEAGTGGNTGELFF,TGTGCCAGCAGTGAAGCAGGGACAGGAGGGAACACCGGGGAGCTGTTTTTT
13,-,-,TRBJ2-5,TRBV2,CASSEGGGETQYF,TGTGCCAGCAGTGAGGGAGGTGGCGAGACCCAGTACTTC
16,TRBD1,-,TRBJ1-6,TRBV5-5,CASSRGQGSYNSPLHF,TGTGCCAGCAGCAGGGGGCAGGGGTCCTATAATTCACCCCTCCACTTT
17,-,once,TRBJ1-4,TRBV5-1,CASSLGSGGATNEKLFF,TGCGCCAGCAGCTTGGGAAGCGGGGGAGCAACTAATGAAAAACTGTTTTTT
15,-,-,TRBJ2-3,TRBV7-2,CASSFLLAITDTQYF,TGTGCCAGCAGCTTCCTCCTAGCGATCACAGATACGCAGTATTTT
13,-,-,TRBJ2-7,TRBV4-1,CASSQAGNYEQYF,TGCGCCAGCAGCCAGGCTGGGAACTACGAGCAGTACTTC
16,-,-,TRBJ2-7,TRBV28,CASSLRRGLSPYEQYF,TGTGCCAGCAGCCTTCGGAGGGGACTTAGCCCTTACGAGCAGTACTTC
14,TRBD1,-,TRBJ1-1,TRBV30,CAWSVRDRDTEAFF,TGTGCCTGGAGTGTACGGGACAGGGACACTGAAGCTTTCTTT
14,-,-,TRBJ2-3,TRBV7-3,CASSTGAPGDTQYF,TGTGCCAGCAGCACGGGGGCGCCGGGGGATACGCAGTATTTT
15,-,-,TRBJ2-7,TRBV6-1,CASSEATSGKRDGGF,TGTGCCAGCAGTGAAGCCACCTCCGGGAAAAGAGACGGAGGCTTC
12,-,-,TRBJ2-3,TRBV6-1,CASAGSTDTQYF,TGTGCCAGCGCAGGCAGCACAGATACGCAGTATTTT
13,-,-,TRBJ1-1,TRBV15,CATSRDRGAEAFF,TGTGCCACCAGCAGAGACAGGGGAGCTGAAGCTTTCTTT
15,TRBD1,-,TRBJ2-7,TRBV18,CASSPQNTGAYEQYF,TGTGCCAGCTCACCACAGAATACAGGGGCCTACGAGCAGTACTTC
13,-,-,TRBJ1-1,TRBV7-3,CASSFRQGTEAFF,TGTGCCAGCAGCTTCCGCCAGGGCACTGAAGCTTTCTTT
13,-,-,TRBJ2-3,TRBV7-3,CASSLNEENTQYF,TGTGCCAGCAGCTTAAACGAGGAGAATACGCAGTATTTT
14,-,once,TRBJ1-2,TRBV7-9,CASSLEAREYGYTF,TGTGCCAGCAGCTTAGAGGCCAGGGAGTATGGCTACACCTTC
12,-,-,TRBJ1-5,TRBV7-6,CASSLEFQPQHF,TGTGCCAGCAGCTTAGAATTCCAGCCCCAGCATTTT
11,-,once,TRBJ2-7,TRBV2,CASSETYEQYF,TGTGCCAGCAGTGAAACTTACGAGCAGTACTTC
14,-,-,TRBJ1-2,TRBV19,CASSIGGFAYGYTF,TGTGCCAGTAGTATAGGCGGGTTTGCCTATGGCTACACCTTC
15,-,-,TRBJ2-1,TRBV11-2,CASSLGGSSYNEQFF,TGTGCCAGCAGCCTTGGGGGGAGCTCCTACAATGAGCAGTTCTTC
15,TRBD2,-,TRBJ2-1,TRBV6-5,CASSYSSGGVNEQFF,TGTGCCAGCAGTTACTCGAGTGGGGGGGTTAATGAGCAGTTCTTC
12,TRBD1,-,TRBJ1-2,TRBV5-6,CASSLSGTGFFF,TGTGCCAGCAGCTTAAGCGGGACAGGGTTCTTTTTC
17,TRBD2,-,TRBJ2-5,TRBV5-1,CASSLAGTSGESETQYF,TGCGCCAGCAGCTTGGCCGGGACTAGCGGGGAATCGGAGACCCAGTACTTC
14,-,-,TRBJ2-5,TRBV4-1,CASSRLQGGETQYF,TGCGCCAGCAGCCGGTTACAGGGTGGGGAGACCCAGTACTTC
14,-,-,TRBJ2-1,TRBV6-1,CASSEQGGSNEQFF,TGTGCCAGCAGTGAACAGGGGGGCAGCAATGAGCAGTTCTTC
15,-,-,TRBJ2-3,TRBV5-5,CASSPFRDWAYTQYF,TGTGCCAGCAGCCCGTTCCGGGACTGGGCCTATACGCAGTATTTT
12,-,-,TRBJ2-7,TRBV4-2,CASSLDRYEQYF,TGTGCCAGCAGCTTGGACCGGTACGAGCAGTACTTC
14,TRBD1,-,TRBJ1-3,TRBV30,CACWDRGSGNTIYF,TGTGCCTGTTGGGACAGGGGCTCTGGAAACACCATATATTTT
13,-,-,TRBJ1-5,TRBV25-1,CASSAYSNQPQHF,TGTGCCAGCAGTGCTTATAGCAATCAGCCCCAGCATTTT
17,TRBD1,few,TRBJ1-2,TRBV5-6,CASSFRGSGGVNYGYTF,TGTGCCAGCAGCTTCAGAGGGTCAGGGGGAGTTAACTATGGCTACACCTTC
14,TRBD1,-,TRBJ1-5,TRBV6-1,CASRSGGAGQPQHF,TGTGCCAGCAGGTCAGGGGGCGCGGGTCAGCCCCAGCATTTT
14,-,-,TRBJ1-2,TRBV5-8,CASSLLGRGHGYTF,TGTGCCAGCAGCTTGTTGGGCAGGGGTCATGGCTACACCTTC
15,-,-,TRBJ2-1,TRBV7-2,CASREGGAPYNEQFF,TGTGCCAGCAGAGAGGGGGGGGCCCCCTACAATGAGCAGTTCTTC
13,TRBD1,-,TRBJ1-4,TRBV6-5,CASRSPGGEKLFF,TGTGCCAGCAGGTCCCCAGGGGGGGAAAAACTGTTTTTT
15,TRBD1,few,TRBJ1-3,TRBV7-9,CASSPQGNSGNTIYF,TGTGCCAGCAGCCCACAGGGGAACTCTGGAAACACCATATATTTT
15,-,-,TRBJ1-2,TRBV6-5,CASSYSVGGSYGYTF,TGTGCCAGCAGTTACAGCGTGGGAGGCAGCTATGGCTACACCTTC
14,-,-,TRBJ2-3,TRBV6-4,CASSDRGYTDTQYF,TGTGCCAGCAGTGACAGGGGATACACAGATACGCAGTATTTT
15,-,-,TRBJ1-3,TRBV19,CASRERTVSGNTIYF,TGTGCCAGTAGGGAACGGACAGTCTCTGGAAACACCATATATTTT
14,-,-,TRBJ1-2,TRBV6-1,CASSLSVGYYGYTF,TGTGCCAGCAGTCTGTCGGTAGGGTACTATGGCTACACCTTC
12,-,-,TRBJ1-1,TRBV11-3,CASTRQPNEAFF,TGTGCCAGCACCCGACAGCCGAATGAAGCTTTCTTT
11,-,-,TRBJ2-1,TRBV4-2,CASSQSNEQFF,TGTGCCAGCAGCCAGAGCAATGAGCAGTTCTTC
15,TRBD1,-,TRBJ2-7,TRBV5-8,CASSPGQGYYYEQYF,TGTGCCAGCAGCCCCGGACAGGGATACTACTACGAGCAGTACTTC
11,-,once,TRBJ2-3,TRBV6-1,CASSEVDTQYF,TGTGCCAGCAGTGAAGTAGATACGCAGTATTTT
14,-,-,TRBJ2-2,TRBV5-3,CARNTGSDTGELFF,TGTGCCAGAAATACAGGGTCGGACACCGGGGAGCTGTTTTTT
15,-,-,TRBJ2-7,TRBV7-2,CASSYDRDGPYEQYF,TGTGCCAGCAGCTACGACCGGGACGGGCCCTACGAGCAGTACTTC
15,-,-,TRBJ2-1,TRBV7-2,CASTKWGISSNEQFF,TGTGCCAGCACCAAGTGGGGAATTTCAAGCAATGAGCAGTTCTTC
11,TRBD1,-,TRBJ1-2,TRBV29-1,CSGQGGGGYTF,TGCAGCGGACAGGGAGGAGGTGGCTACACCTTC
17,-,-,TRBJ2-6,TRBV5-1,CASSLEYVSSGANVLTF,TGCGCCAGCAGCTTGGAGTACGTAAGCTCTGGGGCCAACGTCCTGACTTTC
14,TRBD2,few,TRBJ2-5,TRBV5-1,CASSLAGGQETQYF,TGCGCCAGCAGCTTAGCGGGGGGCCAAGAGACCCAGTACTTC